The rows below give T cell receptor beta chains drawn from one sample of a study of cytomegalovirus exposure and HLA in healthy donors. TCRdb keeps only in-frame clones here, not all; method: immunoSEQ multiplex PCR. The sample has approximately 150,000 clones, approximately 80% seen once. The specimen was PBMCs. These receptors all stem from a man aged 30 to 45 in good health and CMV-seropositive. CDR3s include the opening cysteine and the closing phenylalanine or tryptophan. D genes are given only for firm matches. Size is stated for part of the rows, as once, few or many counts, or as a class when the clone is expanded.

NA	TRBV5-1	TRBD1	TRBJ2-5	TGCGCCAGCAGCTTGCCGGGACAGTCAGAGACCCAGTACTTC	CASSLPGQSETQYF
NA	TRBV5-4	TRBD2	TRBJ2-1	TGTGCCAGCAGAGAGGGACTAGCGGGGGGGTCTGAGCAGTTCTTC	CASREGLAGGSEQFF
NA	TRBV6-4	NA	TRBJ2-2	TGTGCCAGCAGTGACTCGCAGGGCTCCGGGGAGCTGTTTTTT	CASSDSQGSGELFF
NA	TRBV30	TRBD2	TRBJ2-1	TGTGCCTGCACAACCACGGCCGGGAGGCCGAGCTCCTACAATGAGCAGTTCTTC	CACTTTAGRPSSYNEQFF
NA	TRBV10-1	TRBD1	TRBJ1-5	TGCGCCAGCAGTATTGGGACAGATAGCAATCAGCCCCAGCATTTT	CASSIGTDSNQPQHF
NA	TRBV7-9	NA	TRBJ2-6	TGTGCCAGCAGCCCCCAGGGGTCTGGGGCCAACGTCCTGACTTTC	CASSPQGSGANVLTF
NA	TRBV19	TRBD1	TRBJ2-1	TGTGCCAGTAACTCGAGACAGGGCAATGAGCAGTTCTTC	CASNSRQGNEQFF
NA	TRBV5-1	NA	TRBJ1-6	TGCGCCAGCAGCCCGGGGGTCGGAGGGGAGTCACCCCTCCACTTT	CASSPGVGGESPLHF
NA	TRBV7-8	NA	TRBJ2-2	TGTGCCAGCACCCGCGGCGGGAACACCGGGGAGCTGTTTTTT	CASTRGGNTGELFF
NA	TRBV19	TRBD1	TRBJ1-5	TGTGCCAACCTAATCCGGACAGGGGGCTCGAATAGCAATCAGCCCCAGCATTTT	CANLIRTGGSNSNQPQHF
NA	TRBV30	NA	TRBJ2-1	TGTGCCTGGAGTCAACGGGGGTACAATGAGCAGTTCTTC	CAWSQRGYNEQFF
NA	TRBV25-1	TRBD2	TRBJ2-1	TGTGCCAGCAGTTTGGGACTAGCGGGGGACAATGAGCAGTTCTTC	CASSLGLAGDNEQFF
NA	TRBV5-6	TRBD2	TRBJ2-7	TGTGCCAGCAGGCGACTAGCGGGGGGTTACTACGAGCAGTACTTC	CASRRLAGGYYEQYF
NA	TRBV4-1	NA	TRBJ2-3	TGCGCCAGCAGCCAATTCAGGGTAGGAACAGATACGCAGTATTTT	CASSQFRVGTDTQYF
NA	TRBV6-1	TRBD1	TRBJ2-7	TGTGCCAGCAGTGAAGAGGAGACAGGGGCCTACGAGCAGTACTTC	CASSEEETGAYEQYF
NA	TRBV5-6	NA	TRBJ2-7	TGTGCCAGCAGCAGACGCCCTCGGCAGGGGCCCTCCTACGAGCAGTACTTC	CASSRRPRQGPSYEQYF
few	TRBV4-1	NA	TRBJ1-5	TGCGCCAGCAGCCACGTCGATTCGAACAGGGCCAGGCAGCCCCAGCATTTT	CASSHVDSNRARQPQHF
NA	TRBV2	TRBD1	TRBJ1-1	TGTGCCAGCAGTGAAACCGGGACAGGGGGCCTGGGTGATTTCTTT	CASSETGTGGLGDFF
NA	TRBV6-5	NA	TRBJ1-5	TGTGCCAGCAGTTACTCCGGGTCAGGGGATCAGCCCCAGCATTTT	CASSYSGSGDQPQHF
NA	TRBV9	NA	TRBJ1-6	TGTGCCAGCAGCGGTTTAGGGGCCTGGTCACCCCTCCACTTT	CASSGLGAWSPLHF
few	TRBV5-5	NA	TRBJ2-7	TGTGCCAGCAGCTCCCTACCCATCCGTTCCTCCTACGAGCAGTACTTC	CASSSLPIRSSYEQYF
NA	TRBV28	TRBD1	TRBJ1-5	TGTGCCAGCAGTTTCTTAGGACAGGGGGTTCTCAGCAATCAGCCCCAGCATTTT	CASSFLGQGVLSNQPQHF
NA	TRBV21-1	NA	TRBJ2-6	TGTGCCAGCAGCAAAGGAAAACAGGCCACCTCTGGGGCCAACGTCCTGACTTTC	CASSKGKQATSGANVLTF
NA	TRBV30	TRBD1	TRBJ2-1	TGTGCCTGGAGTGTGAGGGGACAGGGAAGGCCGGAGTTGTTCTTC	CAWSVRGQGRPELFF
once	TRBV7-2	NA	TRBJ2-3	TGTGCCAGCAGCTTGACGACTAGCACAGATACGCAGTATTTT	CASSLTTSTDTQYF
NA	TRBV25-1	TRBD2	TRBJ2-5	TGTGCCAGCAGTGAAGCCGGGACTAGCGGGAAAGAGACCCAGTACTTC	CASSEAGTSGKETQYF
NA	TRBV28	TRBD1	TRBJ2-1	TGTGCCAGCAGGCTCACGACAGGGGGCGGTTTGGTTGAGCAGTTCTTC	CASRLTTGGGLVEQFF
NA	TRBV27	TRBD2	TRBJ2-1	TGTGCCAGCAGTCTTCGAGGGCGGGAGTCCTACAATGAGCAGTTCTTC	CASSLRGRESYNEQFF
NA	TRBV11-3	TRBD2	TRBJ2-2	TGTGCCAGCAGACGGGGGGGAACCGGGGAGCTGTTTTTT	CASRRGGTGELFF
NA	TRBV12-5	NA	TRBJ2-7	TGTGCTAGTGGTTTGGGAGCAGAGCAGTACTTC	CASGLGAEQYF
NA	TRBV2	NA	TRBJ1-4	TGTGCCAGCAGTGAAGTGGGGGGAACTAATGAAAAACTGTTTTTT	CASSEVGGTNEKLFF
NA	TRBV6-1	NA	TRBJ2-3	TGTGCCAGCAGTGAAGCCTGGGGGGGGGCGGGTACGCAGTATTTT	CASSEAWGGAGTQYF
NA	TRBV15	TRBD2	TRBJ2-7	TGTGCCACCAGCTGGGGGGAGGGGAATGAGCAGTACTTC	CATSWGEGNEQYF
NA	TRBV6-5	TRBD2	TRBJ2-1	TGTGCCAGCAGTTACACGGGGGGGGCCTACAATGAGCAGTTCTTC	CASSYTGGAYNEQFF
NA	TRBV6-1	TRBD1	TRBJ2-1	TGTGCCAGCAACTTATACGCGCCAGGGGGCGGTGAGCAGTTCTTC	CASNLYAPGGGEQFF
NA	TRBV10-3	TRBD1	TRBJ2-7	TGTGCCATCAGTGTCGGACAGGGCCCCTACGAGCAGTACTTC	CAISVGQGPYEQYF
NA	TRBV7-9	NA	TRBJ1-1	TGTTCCAGCTGGGGGGGGGCCTCGTACACTGAAGCTTTCTTT	CSSWGGASYTEAFF
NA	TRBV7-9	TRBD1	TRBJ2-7	TGTGCCAGCAGCTCGACCGGGACAGTGGATTACGAGCAGTACTTC	CASSSTGTVDYEQYF
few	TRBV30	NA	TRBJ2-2	TGTGCCTTGGAACGACTTAAGACCGGGGAGCTGTTTTTT	CALERLKTGELFF
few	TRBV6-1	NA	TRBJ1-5	TGTGCCAGCAACCTAGGGAGGGTCGATCAGCCCCAGCATTTT	CASNLGRVDQPQHF
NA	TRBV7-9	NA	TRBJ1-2	TGTGCCAGCAGCTTAGCGGGGGCTTACGGCGAAGGCTATGGCTACACCTTC	CASSLAGAYGEGYGYTF
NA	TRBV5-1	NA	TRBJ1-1	TGCGCCAGCAGCTGGGGACACCAAAACACTGAAGCTTTCTTT	CASSWGHQNTEAFF
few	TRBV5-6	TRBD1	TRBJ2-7	TGTGCCAGCAGCTTGTCAGGGGGCATGAGGTACGAGCAGTACTTC	CASSLSGGMRYEQYF
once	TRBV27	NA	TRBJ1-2	TGTGCCAGCAGTTCAGGACTTCACTATGGCTACACCTTC	CASSSGLHYGYTF
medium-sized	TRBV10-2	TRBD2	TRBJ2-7	TGCGCCAGCAGTGCACTAGCGGGCCTTTTGGTGGACGAGCAGTACTTC	CASSALAGLLVDEQYF